This T cell receptor (beta chain) appears in the sequencing data of a study of T-cell reconstitution after alpha-beta-depleted transplantation in children (dated by TCRdb to the mid-2010s). Regarding the study in general: Using TCR repertoire profiling, the study followed T-cell immune reconstitution in a quantitative way in children after TCRalphabeta/CD19-depleted allogeneic hematopoietic cell transplantation.

Turning to this clonotype: The target of this receptor is not known. One base away there is no much larger clone; base qualities are not given.

CDR1 and CDR2 are drawn from the germline V gene: SGDLS, YYNGEE. Ends trimmed: V by 7 bases, J by 2 bases; bases unmatched to a gene: 8. There are 14 amino acids in the CDR3, from cysteine to phenylalanine inclusive. Only CDR3 DNA is held: 42 bases, read in frame from base 1. Library creation used PCR. TCRdb lists the instrument as Illumina HiSeq 2500. TCR libraries were prepared with molecular barcoding, using unique molecular identifiers to normalize TCRbeta repertoire quantification. The public reads were run again by TCRdb, first through fastp at Q25 and then through MiXCR, and only productive beta chains were kept. Rows are unified per CDR3 protein, each entry keeping the most common DNA and genes. Here the sample has 500,000 or so distinct CDR3 sequences; about 31% occur a single time. The ten largest clones take up approximately 2.3% of the sample.

The source of this sequence is a human donor who donated a stem cell graft to a child with aplastic anemia. The chain couples TRBV9 to TRBJ1-2; TRBD1 aligns with 7 central bases. The sequenced sample was PBMCs from the stem cell graft donor, obtained from the stem cell graft. Read as DNA, the sequence is TGTGCCAGCTCCCGAGAGGGGGCGAACTATGGCTACACCTTC. It translates as CASSREGANYGYTF. The variable domain in full, with residues beyond the CDR3 obtained from the reference TRBV9 and TRBJ1-2 genes, is DSGVTQTPKHLITATGQRVTLRCSPRSGDLSVYWYQQSLDQGLQFLIQYYNGEERAKGNILERFSAQQFPDLHSELNLSSLELGDSALYFCASSREGANYGYTFGSGTRLTVV.